This TCR beta chain derives from a study of control samples from healthy donors and cancer patients. Assay used: immunoSEQ multiplex PCR; TCRdb lists only in-frame clones, some missing. The top ten hold around 1.5% of the sample, which has under 200,000 clones, roughly 91% seen once. V trimming: 4 bases; J trimming: 5 bases; junction bases outside the gene matches: 6. The CDR3 length is 14 residues. From germline, CDR1 is SGHNT and CDR2 YYREEE (reference sequence). This TCR was sampled from a woman in her twenties or thirties in good health. The sequenced material came from blood. V and J are TRBV5-4 and TRBJ2-7, with 10 positions matching TRBD1. Written as DNA, the CDR3 is TGTGCCAGCAGCGTCCGGGACAGGGGAAACGAGCAGTACTTC. Translating gives CASSVRDRGNEQYF.